This TCR beta chain was retrieved from a study of blood T cell repertoires in COVID-19 (TCRdb year 2020). For the wider study: Samples covering the acute and convalescent phases of COVID-19 were provided by collaborators in the United States, Italy and Spain. The prospective study material was composed of cDNA or gDNA derived from T cells, B-cell-depleted T cells, or PBMCs. Deeply sampled blood TCRbeta repertoires from subjects exposed to, actively infected with, or recovered from COVID-19 were included in the dataset. A freely available public database, intended as a resource for researchers studying the immune response to SARS-CoV-2, is where the repertoires were released. Samples came from the ongoing ImmuneRACE study (first 160 participants) plus 1,254 subjects from 6 global collaborators. Nearly every sample came with metadata listing a de-identified subject ID, COVID-19 status, age in years and sex. Where available, HLA class I and class II types were taken from metadata supplied by the sample provider and were not determined by assay-based typing.

Worth noting for this clone: There is no known antigen for this receptor. Within one base of it there is no much larger clone, and no base qualities were kept.

The immunoSEQ Assay, a bias-controlled multiplex PCR, was used to amplify TCRbeta CDR3 regions from genomic DNA. As for the authors' bioinformatics: Nucleated cell counts per sample were estimated from amplification of reference gene primers within the assay. Sequence reads were collapsed and filtered to measure the absolute abundance of every unique TCRbeta CDR3 rearrangement. For each sample, productive Simpson clonality was calculated by taking the square root of Simpson's diversity index across productive rearrangements. TCRdb mirrors the immuneACCESS table, restricted to in-frame sequences. Some clones are absent from its copies; in checked studies, under half trace to an unresolved V gene, and the reason for the others is unknown. V and J calls plus clone size are reproduced from that table; the DNA served to infer D and trimming. The sample records under 350,000 clones, 85% to 90% of which are singletons. The top ten clones comprise less than 2% of the sample.

In the germline V gene (reference sequence), CDR1 corresponds to LNHDA and CDR2 to SQIVND. V is clipped by 10 bases and J by 5 bases, and the sequence between their germline boundaries is 17 bases long. The CDR3 covers 13 residues, taking in both the cysteine and the phenylalanine. The CDR3 DNA has 39 bases and is translated from base 1. Beyond this particular receptor, the publication reports: The amount of clinical and demographic metadata varied by source and participant and was provided uncurated.

Enrolling through a virtual design, the prospective study's participants ranged in age from roughly 18 to 95 years and lived across about two dozen United States geographic areas. In the prospective study, cohorts were assigned on the basis of participant-reported clinical history obtained from a screening survey and a study questionnaire. Recovered participants in ImmuneRACE Cohort 3 were defined as having two consecutive negative NP/OP PCR tests, clearance from a healthcare professional, or resolution of symptoms. In the prospective study, mobile phlebotomists collected whole blood, serum and a nasopharyngeal or oropharyngeal swab from each participant. Participants in the prospective study had the option to provide additional blood draws and questionnaires over a roughly two-month period. Blood samples from the prospective study were shipped frozen or at room temperature prior to DNA extraction.

Sequenced material: PBMCs or T cells enriched from blood (not recorded which). The rearrangement combines TRBV19 with TRBJ2-5, and TRBD2 may be the D gene, going by 6 matching bases. This clonotype was sampled from a woman aged 55 to 70 who had recovered from COVID-19. The bases are TGTGCCACTCGAAGGGGAGGTCGGGAGACCCAGTACTTC. This translates into CATRRGGRETQYF.